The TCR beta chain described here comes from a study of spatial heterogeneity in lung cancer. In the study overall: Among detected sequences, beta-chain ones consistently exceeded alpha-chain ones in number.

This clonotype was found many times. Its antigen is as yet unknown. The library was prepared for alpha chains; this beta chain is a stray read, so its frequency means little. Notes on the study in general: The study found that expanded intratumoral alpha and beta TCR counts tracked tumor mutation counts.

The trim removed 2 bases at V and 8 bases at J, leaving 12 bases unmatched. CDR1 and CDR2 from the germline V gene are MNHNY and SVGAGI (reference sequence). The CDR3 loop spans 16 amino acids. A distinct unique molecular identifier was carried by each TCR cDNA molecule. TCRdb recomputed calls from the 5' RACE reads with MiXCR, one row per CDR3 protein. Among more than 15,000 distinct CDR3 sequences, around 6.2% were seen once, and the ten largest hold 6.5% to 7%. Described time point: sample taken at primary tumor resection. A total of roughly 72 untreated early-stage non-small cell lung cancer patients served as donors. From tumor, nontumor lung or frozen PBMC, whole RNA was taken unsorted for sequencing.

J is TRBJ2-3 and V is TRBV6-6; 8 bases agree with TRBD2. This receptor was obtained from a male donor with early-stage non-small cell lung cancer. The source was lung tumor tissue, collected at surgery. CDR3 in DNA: TGTGCCAGCAGTTACGCCCGGCGGGGGGCTCCCGGTACGCAGTATTTT. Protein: CASSYARRGAPGTQYF.